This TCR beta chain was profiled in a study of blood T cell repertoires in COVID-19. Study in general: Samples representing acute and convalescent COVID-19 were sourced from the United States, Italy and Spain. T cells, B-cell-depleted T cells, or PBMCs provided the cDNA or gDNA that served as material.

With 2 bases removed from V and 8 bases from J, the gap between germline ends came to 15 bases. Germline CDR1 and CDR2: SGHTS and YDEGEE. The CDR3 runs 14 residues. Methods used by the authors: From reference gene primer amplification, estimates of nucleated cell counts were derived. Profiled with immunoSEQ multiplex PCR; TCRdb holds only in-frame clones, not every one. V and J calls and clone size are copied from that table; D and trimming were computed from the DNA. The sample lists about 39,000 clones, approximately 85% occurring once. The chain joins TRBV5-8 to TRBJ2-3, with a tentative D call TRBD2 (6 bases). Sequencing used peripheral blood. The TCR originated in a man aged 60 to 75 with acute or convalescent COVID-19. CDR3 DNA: TGTGCCAGCAGCTTAAGACAGTTGGGGGGTACGCAGTATTTT. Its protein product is CASSLRQLGGTQYF.